This TCR beta chain was observed in a study of cytomegalovirus exposure and HLA in healthy donors. Study results and limitations: Using a false discovery rate of 0.05, a later analysis showed that some 16,000 TCR beta sequences were associated with HLA alleles.

The CDR3 has 13 residues. Germline assignment: CDR1 WNHNN and CDR2 SYGVQD (reference sequence). The V gene end was trimmed by 10 bases and the J gene end by 1 base; junction bases not matched to a gene: 6. Concerning this clone: What it binds is unknown.

PCR amplification relied on 60 Vbeta primers (plus 13 Jbeta primers). This table comes from immunoSEQ multiplex PCR, and its TCRdb copy is limited to in-frame clones, with some not included. The sample includes 200,000 to 300,000 clones, roughly 81% of them seen just once. Sequencing used PBMCs. This TCR was recovered from a middle-aged woman in good health and CMV-seropositive. The chain combines TRBV10-1 with TRBJ1-1; 7 bases fit TRBD1. This chain's CDR3 is CATTGDRNTEAFF. CDR3 DNA sequence: TGCGCCACCACGGGGGACAGGAACACTGAAGCTTTCTTT.